This T cell receptor (beta chain) was observed in a study of cytomegalovirus exposure and HLA in healthy donors. About the study: A prior analysis found about 120 million unique TCR beta sequences from about 179 million T cells.

The germline gives CDR1 SGDLS, CDR2 YYNGEE. With V trimmed by 4 bases and J by 2 bases, 10 bases remained unmatched. This CDR3 spans 16 amino acids. PCR employed 60 Vbeta and 13 Jbeta primers. Libraries were prepared by immunoSEQ multiplex PCR; TCRdb keeps only in-frame clonotypes and omits some of them. The repertoire holds more than 100,000 clones, with more than 75% as singletons. The TCR sequence derives from a woman aged 30 to 39 in good health and CMV-seronegative. The V gene is TRBV9, the J gene TRBJ2-3, with 7 bases lining up with TRBD2. Sequenced sample: PBMCs. CDR3 in amino acids: CASSPRDYWVTDTQYF. DNA for the CDR3: TGTGCCAGCAGCCCGAGGGACTATTGGGTCACAGATACGCAGTATTTT.